The source of this TCR beta chain is a study of regulatory T cells in long-lasting Graves disease. Across the study: Newly diagnosed Graves' patients took antithyroid drugs under 3 months.

This CDR3 contains 20 residues. V was shortened by 1 base and J by 0 bases, with 23 bases between the two germline ends. Germline-derived CDR1 and CDR2 are SGHRS and YFSETQ. This clonotype was detected a few times. Time point reported: newly diagnosed GD, antithyroid drugs for less than 3 months. PBMCs were the source of the RNA used for TCR sequencing. Construction of the TCR beta libraries employed iRepertoire HTBI primers in conjunction with Arm-PCR of CDR3 regions. TCRdb re-analysed the multiplex PCR reads in MiXCR, keeping a single row per CDR3 protein. The repertoire holds 550,000 or so distinct CDR3 sequences, with about 12% as singletons. The sample also formed part of further work on T cells in Graves' hyperthyroidism and ophthalmopathy.

The clonotype was recovered from a woman in her 30s with Graves disease. The source material was peripheral blood mononuclear cells (PBMCs), sampled at new diagnosis, from a patient treated with antithyroid drugs. The chain recombines TRBV5-1 with TRBJ2-1; the D call may be TRBD1 or TRBD2 (5 bases each). CDR3 residues: CASSLRPRRSGRVSYNEQFF. CDR3 DNA: TGCGCCAGCAGCTTGAGGCCTCGGAGGTCGGGGCGGGTCTCCTACAATGAGCAGTTCTTC.